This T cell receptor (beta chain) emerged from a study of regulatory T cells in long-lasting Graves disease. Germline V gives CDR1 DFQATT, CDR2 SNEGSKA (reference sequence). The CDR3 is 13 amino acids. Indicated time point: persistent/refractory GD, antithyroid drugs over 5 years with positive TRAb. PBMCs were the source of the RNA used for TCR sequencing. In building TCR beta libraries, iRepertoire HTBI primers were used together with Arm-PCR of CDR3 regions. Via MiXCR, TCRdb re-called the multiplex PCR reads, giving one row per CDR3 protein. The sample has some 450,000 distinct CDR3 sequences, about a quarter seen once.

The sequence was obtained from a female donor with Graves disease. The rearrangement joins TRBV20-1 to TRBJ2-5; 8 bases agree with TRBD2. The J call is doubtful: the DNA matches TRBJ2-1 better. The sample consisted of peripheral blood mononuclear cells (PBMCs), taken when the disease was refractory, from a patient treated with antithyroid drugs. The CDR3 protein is CSARPGRVGEQFF. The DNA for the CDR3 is TGCAGTGCTAGACCCGGGAGGGTAGGGGAGCAGTTCTTC.